This T cell receptor beta chain was recovered during a study of shared clonotypes between healthy human individuals. Notes on this clone: The antigen remains unidentified.

Germline V gene data show CDR1 as MGHRA and CDR2 as YSYEKL. V was pared by 2 bases and J by 2 bases, with 19 bases between. The CDR3 length is 17 residues. Execution of the assay was at deep level. Investigators spread the genomic DNA of each subset evenly over several immunoSEQ plates. The protocol was immunoSEQ multiplex PCR, while the TCRdb copy is restricted to in-frame clones and leaves out a portion. The sample records roughly 890,000 clones, 85% to 95% being singletons. Positive CCR7 selection of CD45RO-negative cells yielded the naive CD8 cells, and terminally differentiated effector memory CD45RA+ cells were excluded. Notes on the study in general: Even with large depth, rarefaction showed that sorted-subset sequencing was incomplete.

Sample: naive CD8+ T cells sorted from blood. The clonotype was recovered from a man aged 25-45 years in good health. The rearrangement links TRBV4-1 to TRBJ2-7, with unresolved D. The CDR3 here is CASSQSPFGSRAYEQYF. As DNA, the CDR3 is TGCGCCAGCAGCCAATCTCCGTTCGGCAGTCGAGCCTACGAGCAGTACTTC.